The sequence of this TCR beta chain was determined in a study of blood T cells in healthy people across ages. Primers used in a second PCR of roughly 6 to 11 cycles were a sample-barcoded 5' primer and a J-beta primer mix. Sequencing recovered at least 3 million CDR3-containing paired-end reads from each sample. TCRdb independently ran MiXCR on the 5' RACE reads; one entry per CDR3 protein. In the table there are under 1 million distinct CDR3 sequences, around 45% of which are singletons. The CDR3 has 15 amino acids. With 0 bases clipped from V and 2 bases from J, the junction kept 4 bases outside the gene matches. Per the germline V gene, CDR1 is MGHRA and CDR2 is YSYEKL. Whole-study findings and limits: It was found that TCR beta diversity correlated strongly with the percentage of naive T cells. Unsorted PBMCs blocked a conclusive comparison of naive and antigen-experienced cells. Considered underestimates were the diversity estimates obtained from one million T cells.

This clonotype has at least ten counts. As yet, its antigen is unknown. The sequence was obtained from a man aged 55 to 70 in good health. The rearrangement joins TRBV4-1 to TRBJ2-7; 7 bases match TRBD1. Sequencing input: blood. This CDR3 is CASSQEQGIAYEQYF. The CDR3 region has the DNA TGCGCCAGCAGCCAAGAACAGGGGATCGCCTACGAGCAGTACTTC.